The source of this TCR beta chain is a study of cytomegalovirus exposure and HLA in healthy donors. Comments on this clone: Its antigen is undetermined.

Study-wide results and caveats: A later analysis appeared to link common viral pathogens to several of the most significant clusters. Cytomegalovirus status, reportedly, was diagnosed with high specificity and sensitivity by the classifier.

The V end was cut by 7 bases, the J end by 2 bases, with 12 bases between. Germline values: CDR1 MNHEY, CDR2 SVGAGI. CDR3 length: 14 residues. The PCR was carried out with 60 Vbeta primers and 13 Jbeta primers. The assay was immunoSEQ multiplex PCR, and TCRdb's table has in-frame clones only and misses some. In the table there are about 75,000 clones, 84% of which are singletons. Source material: PBMCs. The origin of this receptor is a man between 65 and 85 years old in good health and CMV-seropositive. The chain joins TRBV6-5 to TRBJ1-3; possibly TRBD1 for D (5 bases). The CDR3 loop reads CASIARGAGNTIYF. The CDR3 DNA reads TGTGCCAGCATCGCACGGGGGGCTGGAAACACCATATATTTT.